This T cell receptor (beta chain) derives from a study of OX40 agonist ivuxolimab in advanced cancers. Generated by immunoSEQ multiplex PCR, the TCRdb table keeps only in-frame clones and is missing some. The sample contains about 76,000 clones, approximately 85% of which appear only once. Germline CDR1 and CDR2: MNHNS and SASEGT. The trim removed 8 bases at V and 0 bases at J, leaving 5 bases unmatched. CDR3 length: 14 residues. The clonotype was recovered from an adult with an advanced solid tumor such as melanoma, head and neck, liver or kidney cancer. The V and J genes are TRBV6-1 and TRBJ2-3; TRBD2 matches at 7 bases. The specimen was CD4+ or CD8+ T cells sorted from blood, collected in a trial of the OX40 agonist ivuxolimab. The CDR3 loop is CASRRDYSTDTQYF. Here the CDR3 DNA reads TGTGCCAGCCGACGGGACTACAGCACAGATACGCAGTATTTT.